These 14 T cell receptor beta chains share one sample of origin, sequenced in a study of cytomegalovirus exposure and HLA in healthy donors. Vbeta (60) and Jbeta (13) primers were used in the PCR. This table comes from immunoSEQ multiplex PCR, and its TCRdb copy is limited to in-frame clones, with some not included. The repertoire holds 200,000 to 250,000 clones, with over 60% as singletons. Sequencing was performed on PBMCs. The origin of the receptors is a man aged 40-49 years in good health and CMV-seronegative.

The DNA for the CDR3 is TGTGCCACCAGCAGAGGAGCTAGCAATCAGCCCCAGCATTTT. Its translation is CATSRGASNQPQHF. V and J are TRBV15 and TRBJ1-5; D is ambiguous. V was clipped by 1 base and J by 0 bases, with 4 bases between them. From germline, CDR1 is LNHNV and CDR2 YYDKDF (reference sequence). The CDR3 is made up of 14 amino acids.

The sample holds a few counts of this clone. The V gene is TRBV5-6, the J gene TRBJ1-1, with unresolved D. The germline V gene encodes CDR1 SGHDT and CDR2 YYEEEE. The CDR3 is made up of 13 amino acids. The V end was cut by 0 bases, the J end by 1 base, with 4 bases between. CDR3 amino acids: CASSLASNTEAFF. The DNA of the CDR3 is TGTGCCAGCAGCTTGGCATCGAACACTGAAGCTTTCTTT.

This chain joins TRBV6-5 and TRBJ2-2; no reliable D call. The CDR3 consists of 15 residues. Per the germline V gene, CDR1 is MNHEY and CDR2 is SVGAGI. Deletions cut 5 bases from V and 5 bases from J, with 15 bases between. The CDR3 nucleotides read TGTGCCAGCAGTCCATTGGCGCGGCTAACCGGGGAGCTGTTTTTT. Translation: CASSPLARLTGELFF.

The chain is built from TRBV4-1 and TRBJ2-7; 11 bases align to TRBD2. Germline trimming cut 1 base from V and 4 bases from J; bases unmatched to any gene: 9. This CDR3 contains 17 residues. The germline V gene has CDR1 MGHRA and CDR2 YSYEKL. The CDR3 nucleotides read TGCGCCAGCAGCCAAGGACCCTTGACTAGCGGGGATTACGAGCAGTACTTC. As protein: CASSQGPLTSGDYEQYF.

J is TRBJ2-5 and V is TRBV11-2; 11 nucleotides agree with TRBD2. V shed 5 bases and J 4 bases; nucleotides not matched to a gene: 15. The germline V gene has CDR1 SGHAT and CDR2 FQNNGV. The CDR3 totals 18 residues. DNA of the CDR3: TGTGCCAGCAGCCCAGGTTTACTAGCGGGAGCCCAAGGAGAGACCCAGTACTTC. Amino acid sequence: CASSPGLLAGAQGETQYF.

V and J are TRBV7-3 and TRBJ1-6; the D gene is possibly TRBD1 (6 bases). Germline V CDR1 and CDR2: SGHTA, FQGTGA. The ends were cut back, 1 base at V and 9 bases at J, with 13 bases in the middle. The CDR3 covers 15 residues. The CDR3 DNA sequence: TGTGCCAGCAGCTTAAGCCCGGAACAGGGTTCACCCCTCCACTTT. This gives the protein CASSLSPEQGSPLHF. Filled out from reference TRBV7-3 and TRBJ1-6, the complete variable domain reads GAGVSQTPSNKVTEKGKYVELRCDPISGHTALYWYRQSLGQGPEFLIYFQGTGAADDSGLPNDRFFAVRPEGSVSTLKIQRTERGDSAVYLCASSLSPEQGSPLHFGNGTRLTVT.

The chain combines TRBV5-6 with TRBJ1-3; perhaps TRBD1 as D (6 bases). Trimming removed 2 bases from V and 1 base from J, with 7 bases in between. Looked up from germline, CDR1 is SGHDT and CDR2 is YYEEEE. There are 14 residues in the CDR3. CDR3 loop: CASSFQGSGNTIYF. The CDR3 bases are TGTGCCAGCAGCTTCCAGGGGTCTGGAAACACCATATATTTT.

This chain connects TRBV25-1 to TRBJ2-5, with 11 positions matching TRBD2. The CDR3 contains 16 residues. Germline loops: CDR1 MGHDK, CDR2 SYGVNS. J gave up 5 bases and V 5 bases, and 10 bases lay outside the gene matches. This CDR3 reads CASSKGASGRIETQYF. In DNA form, the CDR3 reads TGTGCCAGCAGTAAAGGGGCTAGCGGGAGGATTGAGACCCAGTACTTC. The variable domain in full, completed from reference TRBV25-1 and TRBJ2-5, reads EADIYQTPRYLVIGTGKKITLECSQTMGHDKMYWYQQDPGMELHLIHYSYGVNSTEKGDLSSESTVSRIRTEHFPLTLESARPSHTSQYLCASSKGASGRIETQYFGPGTRLLVL.

The chain combines TRBV12-5 with TRBJ2-7; perhaps TRBD2 as D (5 bases). Trimming cost V 1 base and J 5 bases, with 12 bases left between them. Germline V lookup: CDR1 LGHNT, CDR2 FRNRAP. The CDR3 length is 14 residues. Written as DNA, the CDR3 is TGTGCTAGTGGTTTGGCAAGCGGTAGGAACGAGCAGTACTTC. Translating it yields CASGLASGRNEQYF.

This rearrangement joins TRBV28 to TRBJ1-5; tentatively, D is TRBD1 (5 bases). The CDR3 extends over 15 amino acids. V shed 7 bases and J shed 4 bases, with 17 bases lying between them. In germline, CDR1 is MDHEN, CDR2 SYDVKM. This chain's CDR3 is CASTSRGLHNQPQHF. The CDR3, as DNA: TGTGCCAGCACTTCCCGGGGGTTACATAATCAGCCCCAGCATTTT.

DNA of the CDR3: TGTGCCAGCAGCTCCGTCTCGGGAGGGCCGAACAATGAGCAGTTCTTC. This encodes CASSSVSGGPNNEQFF. The chain couples TRBV7-3 to TRBJ2-1; 8 nucleotides align to TRBD2. The CDR3 sequence is 16 residues long. The V segment lost 4 bases and the J segment 5 bases; nucleotides outside the gene matches: 10. Germline assignment: CDR1 SGHTA and CDR2 FQGTGA.

The chain couples TRBV28 to TRBJ1-4, with 7 bases aligning to TRBD1. V lost 5 bases, J lost 4 bases, and 7 bases stayed unmatched. Germline V gives CDR1 MDHEN, CDR2 SYDVKM. The CDR3 totals 15 residues. CDR3 sequence: CASSAGTVNNEKLFF. As DNA, the CDR3 is TGTGCCAGCAGTGCGGGGACAGTTAATAATGAAAAACTGTTTTTT. The full variable domain, in which reference TRBV28 and TRBJ1-4 provide the parts outside the CDR3, is DVKVTQSSRYLVKRTGEKVFLECVQDMDHENMFWYRQDPGLGLRLIYFSYDVKMKEKGDIPEGYSVSREKKERFSLILESASTNQTSMYLCASSAGTVNNEKLFFGSGTQLSVL.

The V gene is TRBV6-1, the J gene TRBJ2-6; D may be TRBD1 (5 bases). This CDR3 is 17 amino acids long. CDR1 and CDR2 from the germline V gene are MNHNS and SASEGT. V lost 4 bases and J lost 3, with 16 bases in between. CDR3 sequence: CASSGAGYISGANVLTF. The DNA of the CDR3 is TGTGCCAGCAGTGGGGCAGGGTATATTAGTGGGGCCAACGTCCTGACTTTC.

The J gene is TRBJ1-5, the V gene TRBV6-1; the match to TRBD1 covers 9 bases. Trimming at V came to 6 bases and at J to 8 bases, leaving 11 bases not matched to a gene. Per germline, CDR1 MNHNS and CDR2 SASEGT. The CDR3 totals 15 residues. This CDR3 reads CASRPPGQGRKPQHF. The CDR3 DNA is TGTGCCAGCAGGCCCCCGGGACAGGGAAGGAAGCCCCAGCATTTT.